This TCR beta chain is from a study of cytomegalovirus exposure and HLA in healthy donors. Study details: The same platform was used for the approximately 110 validation repertoires and the 600 to 700 first-cohort repertoires, a later analysis reported.

Concerning this clone: No antigen is known for it.

Findings and caveats of the study: It was confirmed in vitro that a few of the CMV-associated chains were specific for CMV antigens.

The table came from immunoSEQ multiplex PCR; TCRdb's copy has only in-frame clones and leaves some out. In the table there are under 150,000 clones, roughly 90% of which are singletons. Trimming took 4 bases from V and 3 from J; bases not matched to a gene: 8. Germline assignment: CDR1 SGHDT and CDR2 YYEEEE. This CDR3 has 15 residues. Specimen: PBMCs. The clonotype originates from a man aged 18-30 years in good health and CMV-seronegative. The chain joins TRBV5-6 to TRBJ2-5; 8 nucleotides align to TRBD1. CDR3 residues: CASSRQGLGEETQYF. CDR3 nucleotides: TGTGCCAGCAGCCGACAGGGGTTGGGGGAAGAGACCCAGTACTTC.